This T cell receptor beta chain was captured in a study of T cells after yellow fever vaccination. Study-level information: For low cell numbers, libraries were made with SMART-Seq v4 Ultra Low Input. Findings and limits, study-wide: Among all clonotypes, a small share was observed in both CD4 and CD8 compartments. The presence of abundant clonotypes contaminating from the bulk population was possible in FACS-sorted repertoires.

For TCR, cDNA came from 5'RACE template switching, which added a universal primer site and UMIs. TCRdb re-called the 5' RACE reads through MiXCR, storing one row per CDR3 protein. Seen here are around 350,000 distinct CDR3 sequences, around a tenth observed once, and the top ten hold less than 20%. This clonotype was observed a handful of times. Its specificity is unknown. CDR3 length: 16 residues. The V gene end was trimmed by 6 bases and the J gene end by 0 bases; junction bases not matched to a gene: 8. The sequence was obtained from a man between 18 and 29 years old who received the YFV17D yellow fever vaccine. Material: PBMCs, obtained on the day of the first yellow fever vaccination. V usage is TRBV12-3 or TRBV12-4 and J usage is TRBJ2-3; 8 bases line up with TRBD2. This CDR3 is CASSLFPGGSTDTQYF. The CDR3 DNA is TGTGCCAGCAGCCTTTTCCCGGGGGGGAGCACAGATACGCAGTATTTT.